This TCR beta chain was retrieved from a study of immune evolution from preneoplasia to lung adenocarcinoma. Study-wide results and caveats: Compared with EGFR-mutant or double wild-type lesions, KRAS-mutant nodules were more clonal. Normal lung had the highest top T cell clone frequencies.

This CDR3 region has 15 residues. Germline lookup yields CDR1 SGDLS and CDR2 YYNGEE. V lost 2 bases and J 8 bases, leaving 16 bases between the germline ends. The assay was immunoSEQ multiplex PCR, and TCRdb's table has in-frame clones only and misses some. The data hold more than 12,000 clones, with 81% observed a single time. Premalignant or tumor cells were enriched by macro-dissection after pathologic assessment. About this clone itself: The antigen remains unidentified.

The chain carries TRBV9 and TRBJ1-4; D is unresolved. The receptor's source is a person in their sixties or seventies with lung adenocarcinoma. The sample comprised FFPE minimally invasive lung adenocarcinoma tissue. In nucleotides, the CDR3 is TGTGCCAGCAGCGTTGGAGGGCTTTTGGAGGAAAAACTGTTTTTT. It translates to CASSVGGLLEEKLFF.